The T cell receptor (beta chain) under discussion was sequenced for a study of T-cell reconstitution after alpha-beta-depleted transplantation in children (dated by TCRdb to the mid-2010s). With regard to the full study: Using TCR repertoire profiling, the study followed T-cell immune reconstitution in a quantitative way in children after TCRalphabeta/CD19-depleted allogeneic hematopoietic cell transplantation.

The receptor library was made with PCR. Instrument used: Illumina HiSeq 2500. TCR libraries were prepared with molecular barcoding, using unique molecular identifiers to normalize TCRbeta repertoire quantification. TCRdb's own reprocessing of the public reads used fastp at Q25 and MiXCR and kept productive beta chains. Every CDR3 protein is listed once, alongside the most common genes and DNA of its rows. For this sample there are some 240,000 distinct CDR3 sequences; roughly a tenth appear just once. The ten largest clonotypes hold about 5% of the sample. This clonotype has ten or more counts. What antigen it recognizes has not been identified. Base qualities are not recorded, but no much larger clone differs from it by a single base. Here the sequenced sample was PBMCs from the stem cell graft donor, taken from the stem cell graft. The receptor was derived from a human donor who donated a stem cell graft to a child with SCID.

Read as DNA, the sequence is TGTGCCAGCAGCTTAGCGAACAGGGGCGGGGAGCTGTTTTTT. Its translation is CASSLANRGGELFF. The chain was built from TRBV7-9 and TRBJ2-2; 7 of the junction bases match TRBD1. Per the germline V gene (reference sequence), SEHNR is the CDR1 and FQNEAQ is the CDR2. Its CDR3 holds 14 amino acids, cysteine through phenylalanine. Only the CDR3 part of the read is kept: 42 bases, read in frame from the first base. After removal of 0 bases from V and 7 bases from J, the junction retains 2 bases not matched to a gene.